This TCR beta chain appears in the sequencing data of a study of T cells after yellow fever vaccination. General study findings and limits: CD4 and CD8 compartments shared a small share of clonotypes. Researchers cautioned that FACS-sorted repertoires could harbor abundant clonotypes contaminating from the bulk population. Primary-vaccination clones mostly resurfaced post-booster (around 96% CD4, about 87% CD8).

V trimming: 4 bases; J trimming: 1 base; junction bases outside the gene matches: 6. This CDR3 region has 15 residues. Germline V CDR1 and CDR2: SQVTM, ANQGSEA. The sample holds a few counts of this clonotype. Antigen: not known. Template switching by 5'RACE produced TCR cDNA, adding a universal primer site and UMIs. TCRdb fed the 5' RACE reads into MiXCR, producing one record per CDR3 protein. Altogether roughly 330,000 distinct CDR3 sequences are present, under 5% being singletons, with the ten largest covering roughly 26%. This chain connects TRBV29-1 to TRBJ2-3; 9 nucleotides agree with TRBD2. Sequenced here: PBMCs, sampled 5 days after the yellow fever booster vaccination. This receptor was taken from a man aged 18 to 29 who received the YFV17D yellow fever vaccine. The CDR3 DNA reads TGCAGCGTTGGACTAGCGGACACCGGCACAGATACGCAGTATTTT. It codes for CSVGLADTGTDTQYF.